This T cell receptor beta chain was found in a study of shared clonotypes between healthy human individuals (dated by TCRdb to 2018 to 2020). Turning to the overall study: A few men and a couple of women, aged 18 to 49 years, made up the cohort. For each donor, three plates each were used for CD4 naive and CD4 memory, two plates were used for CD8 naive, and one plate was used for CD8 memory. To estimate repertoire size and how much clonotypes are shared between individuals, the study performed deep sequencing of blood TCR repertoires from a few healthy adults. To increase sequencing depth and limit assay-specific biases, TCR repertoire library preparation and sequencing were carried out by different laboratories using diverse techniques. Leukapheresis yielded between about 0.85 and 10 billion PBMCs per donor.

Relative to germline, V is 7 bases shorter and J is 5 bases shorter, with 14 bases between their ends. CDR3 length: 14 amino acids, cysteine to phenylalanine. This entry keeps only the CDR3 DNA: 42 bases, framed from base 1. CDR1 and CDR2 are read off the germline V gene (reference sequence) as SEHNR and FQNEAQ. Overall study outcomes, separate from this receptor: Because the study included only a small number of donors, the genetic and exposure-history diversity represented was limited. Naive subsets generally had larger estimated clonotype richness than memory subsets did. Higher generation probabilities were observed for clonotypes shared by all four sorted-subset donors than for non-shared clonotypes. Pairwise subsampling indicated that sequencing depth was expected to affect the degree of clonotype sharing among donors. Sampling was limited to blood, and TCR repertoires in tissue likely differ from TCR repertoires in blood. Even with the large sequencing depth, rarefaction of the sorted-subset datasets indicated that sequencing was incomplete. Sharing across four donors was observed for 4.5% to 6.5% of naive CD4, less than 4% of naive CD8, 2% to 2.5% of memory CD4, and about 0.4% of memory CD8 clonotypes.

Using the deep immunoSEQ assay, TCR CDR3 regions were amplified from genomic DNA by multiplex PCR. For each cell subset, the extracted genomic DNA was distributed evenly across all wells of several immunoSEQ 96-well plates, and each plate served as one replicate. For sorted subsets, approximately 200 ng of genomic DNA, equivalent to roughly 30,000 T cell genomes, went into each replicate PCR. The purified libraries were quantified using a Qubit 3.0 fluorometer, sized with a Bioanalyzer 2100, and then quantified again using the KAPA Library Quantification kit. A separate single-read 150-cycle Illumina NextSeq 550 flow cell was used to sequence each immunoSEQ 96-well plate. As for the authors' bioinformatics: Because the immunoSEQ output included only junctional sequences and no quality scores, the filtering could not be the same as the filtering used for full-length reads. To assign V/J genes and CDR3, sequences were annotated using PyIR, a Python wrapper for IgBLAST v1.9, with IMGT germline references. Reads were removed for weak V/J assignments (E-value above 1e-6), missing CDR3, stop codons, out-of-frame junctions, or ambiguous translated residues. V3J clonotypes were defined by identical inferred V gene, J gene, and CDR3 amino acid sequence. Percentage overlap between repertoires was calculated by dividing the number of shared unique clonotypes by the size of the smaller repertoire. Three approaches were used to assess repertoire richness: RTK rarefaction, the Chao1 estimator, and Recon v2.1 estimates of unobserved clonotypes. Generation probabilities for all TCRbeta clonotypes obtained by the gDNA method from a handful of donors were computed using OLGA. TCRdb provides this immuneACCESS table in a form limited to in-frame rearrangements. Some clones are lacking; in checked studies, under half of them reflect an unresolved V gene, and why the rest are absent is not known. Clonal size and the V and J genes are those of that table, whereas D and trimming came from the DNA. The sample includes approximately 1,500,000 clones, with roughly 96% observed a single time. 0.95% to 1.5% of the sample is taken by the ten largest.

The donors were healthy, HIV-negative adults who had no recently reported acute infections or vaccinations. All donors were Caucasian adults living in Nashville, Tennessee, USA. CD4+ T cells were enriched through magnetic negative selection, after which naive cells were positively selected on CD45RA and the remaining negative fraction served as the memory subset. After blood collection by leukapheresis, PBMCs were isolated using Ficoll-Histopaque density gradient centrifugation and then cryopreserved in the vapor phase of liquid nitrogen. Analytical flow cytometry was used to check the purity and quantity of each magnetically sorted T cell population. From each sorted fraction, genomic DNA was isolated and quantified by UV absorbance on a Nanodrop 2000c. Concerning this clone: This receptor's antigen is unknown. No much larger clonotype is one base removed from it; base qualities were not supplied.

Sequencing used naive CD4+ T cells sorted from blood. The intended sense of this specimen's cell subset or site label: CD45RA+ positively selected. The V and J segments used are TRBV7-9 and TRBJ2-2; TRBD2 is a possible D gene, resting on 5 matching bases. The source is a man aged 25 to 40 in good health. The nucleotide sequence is TGTGCCAGCACCCCCGGGGTGAAGACCGGGGAGCTGTTTTTT. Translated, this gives CASTPGVKTGELFF. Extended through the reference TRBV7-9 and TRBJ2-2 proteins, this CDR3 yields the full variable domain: DTGVSQNPRHKITKRGQNVTFRCDPISEHNRLYWYRQTLGQGPEFLTYFQNEAQLEKSRLLSDRFSAERPKGSFSTLEIQRTEQGDSAMYLCASTPGVKTGELFFGEGSRLTVL.